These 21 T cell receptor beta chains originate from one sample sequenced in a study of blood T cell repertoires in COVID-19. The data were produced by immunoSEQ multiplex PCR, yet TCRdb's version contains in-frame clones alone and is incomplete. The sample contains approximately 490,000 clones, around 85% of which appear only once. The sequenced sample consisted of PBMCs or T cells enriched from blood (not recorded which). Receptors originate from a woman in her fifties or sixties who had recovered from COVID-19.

The CDR3 protein is CATSSTGLTTGANVLTF. The CDR3, as DNA: TGTGCCACTTCTTCGACAGGCCTAACTACTGGGGCCAACGTCCTGACTTTC. V usage is TRBV24-1 and J usage is TRBJ2-6; weak D call: TRBD1 (6 bases). The CDR3 consists of 17 residues. Per the germline V gene, CDR1 is KGHDR and CDR2 is SFDVKD. The ends were cut back, 10 bases at V and 2 bases at J, with 20 bases in the middle.

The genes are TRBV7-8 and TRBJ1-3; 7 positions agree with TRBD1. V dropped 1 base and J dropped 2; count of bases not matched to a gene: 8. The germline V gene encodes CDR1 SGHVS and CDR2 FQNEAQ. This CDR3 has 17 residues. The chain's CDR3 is CASSLELAGGPGNTIYF. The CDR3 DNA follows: TGTGCCAGCAGCTTAGAGTTAGCAGGGGGTCCTGGAAACACCATATATTTT.

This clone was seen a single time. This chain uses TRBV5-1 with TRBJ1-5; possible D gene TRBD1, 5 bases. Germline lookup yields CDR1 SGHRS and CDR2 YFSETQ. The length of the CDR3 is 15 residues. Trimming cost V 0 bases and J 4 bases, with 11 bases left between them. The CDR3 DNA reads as TGCGCCAGCAGCTTGGATGGGGGGTATAATCAGCCCCAGCATTTT. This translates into CASSLDGGYNQPQHF.

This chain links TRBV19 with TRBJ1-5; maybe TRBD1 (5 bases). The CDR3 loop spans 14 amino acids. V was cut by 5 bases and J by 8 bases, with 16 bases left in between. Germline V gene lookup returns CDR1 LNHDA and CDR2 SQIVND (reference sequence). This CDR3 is CASSLRPSGEPQHF. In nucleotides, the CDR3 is TGTGCCAGTAGTCTACGCCCGTCGGGGGAGCCCCAGCATTTT.

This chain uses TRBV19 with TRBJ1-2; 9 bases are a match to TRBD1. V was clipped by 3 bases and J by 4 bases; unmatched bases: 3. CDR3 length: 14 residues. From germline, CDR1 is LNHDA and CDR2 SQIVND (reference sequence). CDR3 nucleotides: TGTGCCAGTAGTATGGACAGGGGCATCTATGGCTACACCTTC. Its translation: CASSMDRGIYGYTF.

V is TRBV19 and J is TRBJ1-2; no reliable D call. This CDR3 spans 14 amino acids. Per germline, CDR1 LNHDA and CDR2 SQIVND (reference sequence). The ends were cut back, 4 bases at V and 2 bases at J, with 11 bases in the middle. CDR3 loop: CASSTFGGNYGYTF. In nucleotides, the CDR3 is TGTGCCAGTAGTACGTTCGGAGGGAACTATGGCTACACCTTC.

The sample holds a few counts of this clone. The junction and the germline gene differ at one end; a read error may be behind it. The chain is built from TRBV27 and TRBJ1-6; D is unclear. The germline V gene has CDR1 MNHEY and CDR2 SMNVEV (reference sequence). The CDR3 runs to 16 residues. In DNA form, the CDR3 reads TGTGCCAGCAGGTTATCAGATCGGGTGGATAATTCACCCCTCCACTTT. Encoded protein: CASRLSDRVDNSPLHF.

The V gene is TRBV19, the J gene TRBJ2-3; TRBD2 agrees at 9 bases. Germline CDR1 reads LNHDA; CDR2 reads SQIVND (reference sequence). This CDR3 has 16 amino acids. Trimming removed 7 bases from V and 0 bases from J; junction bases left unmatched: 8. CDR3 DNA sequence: TGTGCCAGTATGCGGGGGGGAGCGGAGAGCACAGATACGCAGTATTTT. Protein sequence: CASMRGGAESTDTQYF.

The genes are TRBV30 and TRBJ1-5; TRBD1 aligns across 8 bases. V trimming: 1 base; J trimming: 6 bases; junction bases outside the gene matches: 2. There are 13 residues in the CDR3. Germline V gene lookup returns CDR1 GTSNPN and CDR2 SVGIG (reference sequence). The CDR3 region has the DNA TGTGCCTGGAGTGGTGGGACAGGTCAGCCCCAGCATTTT. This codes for CAWSGGTGQPQHF.

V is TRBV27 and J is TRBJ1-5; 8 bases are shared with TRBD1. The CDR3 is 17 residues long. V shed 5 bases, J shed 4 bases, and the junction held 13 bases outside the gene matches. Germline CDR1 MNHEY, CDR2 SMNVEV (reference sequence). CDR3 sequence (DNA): TGTGCCAGCAGTACCCGGGACAGGATAAGTCAAAATCAGCCCCAGCATTTT. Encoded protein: CASSTRDRISQNQPQHF.

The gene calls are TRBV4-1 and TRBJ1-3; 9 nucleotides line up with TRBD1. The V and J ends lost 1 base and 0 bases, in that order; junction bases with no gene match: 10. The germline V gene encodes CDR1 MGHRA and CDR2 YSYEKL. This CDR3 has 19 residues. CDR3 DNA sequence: TGCGCCAGCAGCCAAGTCGACAGGGGGTCTTTTAGCTCTGGAAACACCATATATTTT. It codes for CASSQVDRGSFSSGNTIYF.

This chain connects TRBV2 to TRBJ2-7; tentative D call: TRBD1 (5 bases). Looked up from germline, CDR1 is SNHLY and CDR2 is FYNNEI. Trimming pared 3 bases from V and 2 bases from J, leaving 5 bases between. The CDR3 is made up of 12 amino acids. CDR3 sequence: CASSDRAYEQYV. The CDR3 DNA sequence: TGTGCCAGCAGTGACAGGGCCTACGAGCAGTACGTC.

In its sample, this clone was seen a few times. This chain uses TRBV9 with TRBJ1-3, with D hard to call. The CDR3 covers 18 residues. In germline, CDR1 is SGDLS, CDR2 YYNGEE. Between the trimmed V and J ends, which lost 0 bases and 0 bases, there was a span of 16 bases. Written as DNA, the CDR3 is TGTGCCAGCAGCGTAGGTCGGGGTGAGGAAAACTCTGGAAACACCATATATTTT. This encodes CASSVGRGEENSGNTIYF.

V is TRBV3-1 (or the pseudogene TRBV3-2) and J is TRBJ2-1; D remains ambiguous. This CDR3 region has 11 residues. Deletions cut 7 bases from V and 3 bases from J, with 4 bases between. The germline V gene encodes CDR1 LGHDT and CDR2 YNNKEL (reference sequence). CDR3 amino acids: CASTFYNEQFF. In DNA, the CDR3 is TGTGCCAGCACCTTCTACAATGAGCAGTTCTTC.

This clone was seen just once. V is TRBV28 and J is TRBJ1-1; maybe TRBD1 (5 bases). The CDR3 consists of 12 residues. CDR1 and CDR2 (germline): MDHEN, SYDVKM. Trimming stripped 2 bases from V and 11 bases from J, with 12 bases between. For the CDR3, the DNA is TGTGCCAGCAGTTTACGTCAGGGTCGCGCTTTCTTT. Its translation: CASSLRQGRAFF.

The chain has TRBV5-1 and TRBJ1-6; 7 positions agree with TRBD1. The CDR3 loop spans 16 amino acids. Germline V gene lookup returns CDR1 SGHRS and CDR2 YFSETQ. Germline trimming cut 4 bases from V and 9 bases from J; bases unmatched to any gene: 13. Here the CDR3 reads CASSRPRQGAPSPLHF. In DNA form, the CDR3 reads TGCGCCAGCAGCAGGCCTCGACAGGGAGCGCCTTCACCCCTCCACTTT.

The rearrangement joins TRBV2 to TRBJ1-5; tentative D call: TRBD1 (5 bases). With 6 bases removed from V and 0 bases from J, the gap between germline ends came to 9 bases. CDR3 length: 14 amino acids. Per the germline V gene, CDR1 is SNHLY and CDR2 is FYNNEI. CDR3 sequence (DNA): TGTGCCAGCAGGGACACGAATAGCAATCAGCCCCAGCATTTT. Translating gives CASRDTNSNQPQHF. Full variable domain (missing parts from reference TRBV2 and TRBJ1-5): EPEVTQTPSHQVTQMGQEVILRCVPISNHLYFYWYRQILGQKVEFLVSFYNNEISEKSEIFDDQFSVERPDGSNFTLKIRSTKLEDSAMYFCASRDTNSNQPQHFGDGTRLSIL.

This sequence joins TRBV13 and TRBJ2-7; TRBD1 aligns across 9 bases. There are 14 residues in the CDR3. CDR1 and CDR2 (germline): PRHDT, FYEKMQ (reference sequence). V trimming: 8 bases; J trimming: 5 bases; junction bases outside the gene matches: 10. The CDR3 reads CASRVGTGYHEQYF. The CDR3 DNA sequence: TGTGCCAGCCGCGTAGGGACAGGGTATCACGAGCAGTACTTC.

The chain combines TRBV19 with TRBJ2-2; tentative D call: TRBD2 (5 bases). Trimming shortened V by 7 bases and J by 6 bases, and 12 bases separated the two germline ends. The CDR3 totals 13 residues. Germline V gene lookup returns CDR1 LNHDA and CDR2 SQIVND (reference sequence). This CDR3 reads CASTRGSSGELFF. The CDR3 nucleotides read TGTGCCAGTACCAGAGGGAGCTCCGGGGAGCTGTTTTTT. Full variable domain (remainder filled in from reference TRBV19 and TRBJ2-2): DGGITQSPKYLFRKEGQNVTLSCEQNLNHDAMYWYRQDPGQGLRLIYYSQIVNDFQKGDIAEGYSVSREKKESFPLTVTSAQKNPTAFYLCASTRGSSGELFFGEGSRLTVL.

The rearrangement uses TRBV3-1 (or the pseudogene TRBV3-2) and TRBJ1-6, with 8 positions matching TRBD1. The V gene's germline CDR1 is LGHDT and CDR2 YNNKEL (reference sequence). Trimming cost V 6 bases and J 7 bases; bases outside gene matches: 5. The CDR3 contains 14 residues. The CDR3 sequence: CASRKGQVNSPLHF. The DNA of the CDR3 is TGTGCCAGCAGGAAGGGACAGGTAAATTCACCCCTCCACTTT.

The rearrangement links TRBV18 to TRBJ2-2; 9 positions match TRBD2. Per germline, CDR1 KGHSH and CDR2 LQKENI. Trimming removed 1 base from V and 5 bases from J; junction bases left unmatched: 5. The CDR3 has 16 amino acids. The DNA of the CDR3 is TGTGCCAGCTCACCACAAGCGGGAGGTGGAACCGGGGAGCTGTTTTTT. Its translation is CASSPQAGGGTGELFF.